This TCR beta chain was profiled in a study of cytomegalovirus exposure and HLA in healthy donors. The CDR3 has 17 amino acids. The trim removed 4 bases at V and 6 bases at J, leaving 6 bases unmatched. The germline V gene encodes CDR1 SGHTA and CDR2 FQGTGA. The PCR was carried out with 60 Vbeta primers and 13 Jbeta primers. Assay used: immunoSEQ multiplex PCR; TCRdb lists only in-frame clones, some missing. The repertoire holds about 130,000 clones, with over 65% as singletons. Input material: PBMCs. The chain has TRBV7-3 and TRBJ2-2, with 15 bases lining up with TRBD2. The origin of this receptor is a man in his forties in good health and CMV-seropositive. The CDR3 is CASSSQGLAGGAGELFF. The CDR3 DNA is TGTGCCAGCAGCTCTCAAGGACTAGCGGGAGGGGCCGGGGAGCTGTTTTTT.